This TCR beta chain is drawn from a study of cytomegalovirus exposure and HLA in healthy donors. Study-wide results and caveats: The productive fraction for most TCR beta V segments was about 87% or about 30% in an earlier analysis.

This CDR3 has 13 residues. CDR1 and CDR2 from the germline V gene are MNHEY and SMNVEV (reference sequence). V was clipped by 6 bases and J by 1 base, with 9 bases between them. Concerning this clone itself: Its antigen is not identified.

The PCR used 60 Vbeta and 13 Jbeta primers. Assay used: immunoSEQ multiplex PCR; TCRdb lists only in-frame clones, some missing. The sample lists about 170,000 clones, over 60% occurring once. The V gene is TRBV27, the J gene TRBJ1-1; D is undetermined. This TCR derives from a woman aged 50 to 60 in good health and CMV-seronegative. The sample taken for sequencing was PBMCs. The CDR3 coding sequence is TGTGCCAGCAGGCCTCCAGGGAACACTGAAGCTTTCTTT. Its translation: CASRPPGNTEAFF.